The rows below give T cell receptor beta chains drawn from one sample of a study of shared clonotypes between healthy human individuals. Sequencing used immunoSEQ multiplex PCR; TCRdb keeps in-frame clones, though not all of them. The data show around 1.6 million clones, nearly 99% seen once. Sample: naive CD4+ T cells sorted from blood. The receptors were sampled from a man younger than 45 in good health. Both conserved end residues are part of each CDR3. D genes are given only for firm matches. Not every row has a clone size; where given, it reads once, few, many or a size class.

DNA: TGTGCCAGCTCACCAGAACCAGAAAACTATGGCTACACCTTC
CDR3: CASSPEPENYGYTF
D: NA
J: TRBJ1-2
size: NA
V: TRBV18

DNA: TGTGCCAGCACCTGGGACAGGGTCTACCCTGAAGCTTTCTTT
CDR3: CASTWDRVYPEAFF
D: TRBD1
J: TRBJ1-1
size: NA
V: TRBV4-2

DNA: TGTGCCAGCAGCTTGTGGTCGGCCTACGAGCAGTACTTC
CDR3: CASSLWSAYEQYF
D: NA
J: TRBJ2-7
size: once
V: TRBV5-6

DNA: TGTGCCAGCAGGGCGGACGGGGGGACTGAAGCTTTCTTT
CDR3: CASRADGGTEAFF
D: NA
J: TRBJ1-1
size: NA
V: TRBV25-1

DNA: TGCGCCAGCAGCTTGGGGACGTCCTCTTACGAGCAGTACTTC
CDR3: CASSLGTSSYEQYF
D: NA
J: TRBJ2-7
size: NA
V: TRBV5-1

DNA: TGTGCCACCAGCAGAGATTTGCCCCCAGATACGCAGTATTTT
CDR3: CATSRDLPPDTQYF
D: NA
J: TRBJ2-3
size: NA
V: TRBV15

DNA: TGTGCCAGCAGCCCCCCCGGACTAAACTACAATGAGCAGTTCTTC
CDR3: CASSPPGLNYNEQFF
D: NA
J: TRBJ2-1
size: NA
V: TRBV11-3

DNA: TGTGCCTCAGCTGAGGGGCTCTACGAGCAGTACTTC
CDR3: CASAEGLYEQYF
D: NA
J: TRBJ2-7
size: once
V: TRBV2

DNA: TGTGCCTGGAGTGTACAAGGCAGCCGAGGGCCCCAGCATTTT
CDR3: CAWSVQGSRGPQHF
D: NA
J: TRBJ1-5
size: NA
V: TRBV30

DNA: TGTGCCAGCAGCGTAACAGGTTCTGGAAACACCATATATTTT
CDR3: CASSVTGSGNTIYF
D: NA
J: TRBJ1-3
size: NA
V: TRBV9

DNA: TGTGCCACTAAAGAAGCTTTCTTT
CDR3: CATKEAFF
D: NA
J: TRBJ1-1
size: NA
V: TRBV19

DNA: TGTGCCAGCAGACGGAGCTCCTACAATGAGCAGTTCTTC
CDR3: CASRRSSYNEQFF
D: NA
J: TRBJ2-1
size: once
V: TRBV27

DNA: TGCGCCAGCAGTGAGTCGGTAGGGGCCCACGAGCAGTACTTC
CDR3: CASSESVGAHEQYF
D: NA
J: TRBJ2-7
size: once
V: TRBV10-1

DNA: TGTGCCAGCAGCAGCGGCGCGGGGACTACTGGGACCCAGTACTTC
CDR3: CASSSGAGTTGTQYF
D: TRBD2
J: TRBJ2-5
size: NA
V: TRBV27

DNA: TGTGCCAGCAGTGAAAGGGACCGCAATCAGCCCCAGCATTTT
CDR3: CASSERDRNQPQHF
D: NA
J: TRBJ1-5
size: NA
V: TRBV2

DNA: TGTGCCAGCAGCCAAGATAGGCTAGATACGCAGTATTTT
CDR3: CASSQDRLDTQYF
D: NA
J: TRBJ2-3
size: NA
V: TRBV4-2

DNA: TGTGCCACCAAAGCCGACAGCTCCTACGAGCAGTACTTC
CDR3: CATKADSSYEQYF
D: NA
J: TRBJ2-7
size: NA
V: TRBV10-3

DNA: TGTGCCAGCAGCATTGGACAGGGCGACTATGGCTACACCTTC
CDR3: CASSIGQGDYGYTF
D: TRBD1
J: TRBJ1-2
size: once
V: TRBV7-9

DNA: TGTGCCAGCAGCACCGGGACAGGCCTCAGCTATGGCTACACCTTC
CDR3: CASSTGTGLSYGYTF
D: TRBD1
J: TRBJ1-2
size: NA
V: TRBV5-4

DNA: TGTGCCAGCAGCGCCCTGGGACAGGGTTACGAGCAGTACTTC
CDR3: CASSALGQGYEQYF
D: TRBD1
J: TRBJ2-7
size: NA
V: TRBV9

DNA: TGCGCCAGCAGCCCATCCGAGGGCACTGAAGCTTTCTTT
CDR3: CASSPSEGTEAFF
D: NA
J: TRBJ1-1
size: NA
V: TRBV4-3

DNA: TGTGCCTGGAGTGTGGCAGGGCCATGGGATAGCAATCAGCCCCAGCATTTT
CDR3: CAWSVAGPWDSNQPQHF
D: NA
J: TRBJ1-5
size: NA
V: TRBV30

DNA: TGTGCCTGGAGATCCAGGGCCAGGGGATTCTACAATGAGCAGTTCTTC
CDR3: CAWRSRARGFYNEQFF
D: NA
J: TRBJ2-1
size: NA
V: TRBV30

DNA: TGTGCCAGCAGCTTATCAAGTTGGCGCAATGAGCAGTTCTTC
CDR3: CASSLSSWRNEQFF
D: NA
J: TRBJ2-1
size: once
V: TRBV7-9

DNA: TGTGCCAGCTCCCCCGGAGGACTTGGAAACACCATATATTTT
CDR3: CASSPGGLGNTIYF
D: NA
J: TRBJ1-3
size: NA
V: TRBV18

DNA: TGTGCCAGTAGTACCTCGGCCCTCCCTTACGAGCAGTACTTC
CDR3: CASSTSALPYEQYF
D: NA
J: TRBJ2-7
size: NA
V: TRBV19

DNA: TGCAGCGTGGTGCCGGGGATCAATGAGCAGTTCTTC
CDR3: CSVVPGINEQFF
D: NA
J: TRBJ2-1
size: NA
V: TRBV29-1

DNA: TGTGCCAGCAGCTTGTCTGGGAAGCATTACTTC
CDR3: CASSLSGKHYF
D: NA
J: TRBJ2-7
size: once
V: TRBV7-9

DNA: TGCGCCAGCAGCTACCGGGACAGGGCCGACGAGCAGTACTTC
CDR3: CASSYRDRADEQYF
D: TRBD1
J: TRBJ2-7
size: once
V: TRBV4-3

DNA: TGTGCCAGCAGTTTATCGGGACAGGGTTTAGGAGGCTACACCTTC
CDR3: CASSLSGQGLGGYTF
D: TRBD1
J: TRBJ1-2
size: NA
V: TRBV27

DNA: TGTGCCAGTAATTTTGGGACAGGGAGAAGTGAAAAACTGTTTTTT
CDR3: CASNFGTGRSEKLFF
D: TRBD1
J: TRBJ1-4
size: NA
V: TRBV19

DNA: TGTGCCAGCAGCGCACCAAGCGGGAAGCACATCTTC
CDR3: CASSAPSGKHIF
D: TRBD2
J: TRBJ2-1
size: NA
V: TRBV9

DNA: TGTGCCAGCAGCTCTAGGGGAGATACGCAGTATTTT
CDR3: CASSSRGDTQYF
D: NA
J: TRBJ2-3
size: NA
V: TRBV7-2

DNA: TGTGCCAGCTCACCATTACAGGGCCGGGAGACCCAGTACTTC
CDR3: CASSPLQGRETQYF
D: NA
J: TRBJ2-5
size: NA
V: TRBV18

DNA: TGTGCCAGCAGCTTGGGCCCAGGGGCTGAAGCTTTCTTT
CDR3: CASSLGPGAEAFF
D: NA
J: TRBJ1-1
size: NA
V: TRBV5-5

DNA: TGTGCCAGCTCACCAGGAAACATTCAGTACTTC
CDR3: CASSPGNIQYF
D: NA
J: TRBJ2-4
size: NA
V: TRBV18

DNA: TGTGCCAGCAGCGCGGGACTAGCAGGAGCCACAGATACGCAGTATTTT
CDR3: CASSAGLAGATDTQYF
D: TRBD2
J: TRBJ2-3
size: NA
V: TRBV5-4

DNA: TGTGCCAGCAGCAACCTGGGACTAGCGGGGGCTACCCAGTACTTC
CDR3: CASSNLGLAGATQYF
D: TRBD2
J: TRBJ2-5
size: NA
V: TRBV2

DNA: TGTGCCAGCAGCGCCCTTCGCCAGGGGGTGTACGGAAACACCATATATTTT
CDR3: CASSALRQGVYGNTIYF
D: TRBD1
J: TRBJ1-3
size: NA
V: TRBV11-2

DNA: TGCGCCAGCAGCCAAGAGTGGGGACAGGGGAACTATGGCTACACCTTC
CDR3: CASSQEWGQGNYGYTF
D: TRBD1
J: TRBJ1-2
size: NA
V: TRBV4-1

DNA: TGTGCCAGCAGTTTATTTGGGACAGGGTACGAAAAACTGTTTTTT
CDR3: CASSLFGTGYEKLFF
D: TRBD1
J: TRBJ1-4
size: NA
V: TRBV27

DNA: TGTGCCAGCAGTGAAGCGGCCAGGGTTGACAATCAGCCCCAGCATTTT
CDR3: CASSEAARVDNQPQHF
D: NA
J: TRBJ1-5
size: NA
V: TRBV6-1

DNA: TGCGCCAGCAGCCAGACTCAGGCGGGTCTGCAGTATTTT
CDR3: CASSQTQAGLQYF
D: NA
J: TRBJ2-3
size: NA
V: TRBV4-3

DNA: TGTGCCAGCAACCTACCGGAGGATGAGCAGTTCTTC
CDR3: CASNLPEDEQFF
D: NA
J: TRBJ2-1
size: NA
V: TRBV9

DNA: TGTGCCAGCAGTCCGGCGTGGGGCCCCTACGAGCAGTACTTC
CDR3: CASSPAWGPYEQYF
D: NA
J: TRBJ2-7
size: NA
V: TRBV27

DNA: TGCAGCGTTGACTTCGCAGATACCCCGCGAGTTTTT
CDR3: CSVDFADTPRVF
D: NA
J: TRBJ1-4
size: NA
V: TRBV29-1

DNA: TGTGCCAGCAGCCAAGGACAGAACACTGAAGCTTTCTTT
CDR3: CASSQGQNTEAFF
D: NA
J: TRBJ1-1
size: NA
V: TRBV11-2

DNA: TGTGCCAGCACTGTAGCGGTATCCTACAATGAGCAGTTCTTC
CDR3: CASTVAVSYNEQFF
D: NA
J: TRBJ2-1
size: NA
V: TRBV6-5

DNA: TGTGCCAGCAGTGAGCGACAGGGCTGGACCTACGAGCAGTACTTC
CDR3: CASSERQGWTYEQYF
D: TRBD1
J: TRBJ2-7
size: once
V: TRBV6-1

DNA: TGTGCCATCAGTAAAGACAGGGTGGACCATGGCTACACCTTC
CDR3: CAISKDRVDHGYTF
D: TRBD1
J: TRBJ1-2
size: NA
V: TRBV10-3

DNA: TGCAGCGTTTCAATGTTAGGACAGGGGGACACTGAAGCTTTCTTT
CDR3: CSVSMLGQGDTEAFF
D: TRBD1
J: TRBJ1-1
size: NA
V: TRBV29-1

DNA: TGCGCCAGCAGCTTTACGCTAGCGCAAGAGACCCAGTACTTC
CDR3: CASSFTLAQETQYF
D: NA
J: TRBJ2-5
size: NA
V: TRBV5-1